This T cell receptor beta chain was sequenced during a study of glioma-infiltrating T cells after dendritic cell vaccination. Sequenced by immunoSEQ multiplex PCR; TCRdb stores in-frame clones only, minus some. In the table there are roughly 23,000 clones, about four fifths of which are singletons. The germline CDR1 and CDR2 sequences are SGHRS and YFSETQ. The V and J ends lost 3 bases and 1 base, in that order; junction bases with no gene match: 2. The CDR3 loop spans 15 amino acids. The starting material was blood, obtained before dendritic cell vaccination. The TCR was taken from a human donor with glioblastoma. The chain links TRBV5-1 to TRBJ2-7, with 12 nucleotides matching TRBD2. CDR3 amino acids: CASSSTSGRSYEQYF. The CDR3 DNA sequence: TGCGCCAGCAGCTCGACTAGCGGGAGATCCTACGAGCAGTACTTC.